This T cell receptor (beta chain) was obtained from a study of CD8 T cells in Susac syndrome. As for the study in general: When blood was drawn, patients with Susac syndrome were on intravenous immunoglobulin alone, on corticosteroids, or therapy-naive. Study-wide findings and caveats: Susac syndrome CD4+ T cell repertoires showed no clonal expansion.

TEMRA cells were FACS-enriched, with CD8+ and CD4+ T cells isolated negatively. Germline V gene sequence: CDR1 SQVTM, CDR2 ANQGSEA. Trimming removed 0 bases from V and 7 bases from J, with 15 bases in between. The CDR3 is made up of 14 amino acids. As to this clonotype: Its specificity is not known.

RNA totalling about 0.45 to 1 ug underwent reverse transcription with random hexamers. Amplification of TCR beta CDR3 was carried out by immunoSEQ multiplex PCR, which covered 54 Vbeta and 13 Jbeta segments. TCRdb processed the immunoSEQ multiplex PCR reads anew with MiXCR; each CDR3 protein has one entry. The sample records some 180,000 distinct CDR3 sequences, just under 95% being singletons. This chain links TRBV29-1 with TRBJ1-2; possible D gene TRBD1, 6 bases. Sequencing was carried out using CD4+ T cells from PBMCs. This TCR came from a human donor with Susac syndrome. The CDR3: CSVEDRRGAAGYTF. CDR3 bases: TGCAGCGTTGAAGATCGGCGGGGGGCGGCTGGCTACACCTTC.